This T cell receptor (beta chain) was found in a study of radiation and T cells in renal cell carcinoma. The data were produced by immunoSEQ multiplex PCR, yet TCRdb's version contains in-frame clones alone and is incomplete. The repertoire includes tens of thousands of clones, roughly four fifths of them detected once, and about 6.8% sits in the top ten. The CDR3 has 14 residues. Germline assignment: CDR1 MNHNY and CDR2 SVGAGI (reference sequence). The junction had 8 bases not matched to a gene; V was cut back by 6 bases and J by 4 bases. Documented time point: blood 2 weeks post-SBRT. Described treatment: 15 Gy SBRT to primary tumor, nephrectomy 4 weeks later.

The V gene is TRBV6-6, the J gene TRBJ1-2; 7 bases are shared with TRBD1. This TCR derives from a man between 60 and 75 years old with renal cell carcinoma. Specimen: blood, collected from a patient whose treatment included radiotherapy and nephrectomy. The CDR3 reads CASRVEAGGYGYTF. The CDR3 DNA follows: TGTGCCAGCAGGGTCGAGGCAGGGGGCTATGGCTACACCTTC.